The TCR beta chain described here comes from a study of blood T cell repertoires in COVID-19. Study at large: COVID-19 samples collected from the United States, Italy and Spain covered acute and convalescent phases. The cDNA or gDNA used as material had been derived from T cells, B-cell-depleted T cells, or PBMCs.

Trimming took 6 bases from V and 6 from J; bases not matched to a gene: 9. Germline CDR1 is LNHDA and CDR2 is SQIVND (reference sequence). The CDR3 consists of 14 residues. Original data processing: From reference gene primer amplification, estimates of nucleated cell counts were derived. TCRdb's table, derived via immunoSEQ multiplex PCR, lists solely in-frame clones and lacks some. V and J calls and clone size are given by that table; D and trimming were obtained from the DNA. The data contain some 80,000 clones, about four fifths of them seen just once; the ten biggest clones take up approximately 12%.

Sequencing was done on a sample of peripheral blood. V is TRBV19 and J is TRBJ1-1; TRBD1 matches 8 bases. This TCR was sampled from a man older than 75 with acute or convalescent COVID-19. The CDR3 is CASSRTIQGAEAFF. As DNA, the CDR3 is TGTGCCAGTAGCAGAACTATACAGGGGGCTGAAGCTTTCTTT.